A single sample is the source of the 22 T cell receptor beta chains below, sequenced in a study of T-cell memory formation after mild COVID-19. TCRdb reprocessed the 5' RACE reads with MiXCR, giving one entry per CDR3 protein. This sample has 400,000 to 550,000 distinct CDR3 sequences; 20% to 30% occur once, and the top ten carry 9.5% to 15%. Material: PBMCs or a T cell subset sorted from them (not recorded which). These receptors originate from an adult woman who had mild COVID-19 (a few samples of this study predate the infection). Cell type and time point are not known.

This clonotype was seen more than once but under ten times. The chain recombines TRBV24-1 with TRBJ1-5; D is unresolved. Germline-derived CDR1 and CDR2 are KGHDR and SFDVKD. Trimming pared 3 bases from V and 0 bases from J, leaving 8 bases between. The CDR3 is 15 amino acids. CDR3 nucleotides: TGTGCCACCAGTGATCGCCGGAATAGCAATCAGCCCCAGCATTTT. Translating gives CATSDRRNSNQPQHF.

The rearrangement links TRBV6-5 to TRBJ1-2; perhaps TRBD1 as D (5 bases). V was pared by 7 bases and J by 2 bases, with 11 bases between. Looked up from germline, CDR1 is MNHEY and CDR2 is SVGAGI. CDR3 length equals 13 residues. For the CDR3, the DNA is TGTGCCAGCAAAAGGGACCAGAACTATGGCTACACCTTC. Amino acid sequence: CASKRDQNYGYTF.

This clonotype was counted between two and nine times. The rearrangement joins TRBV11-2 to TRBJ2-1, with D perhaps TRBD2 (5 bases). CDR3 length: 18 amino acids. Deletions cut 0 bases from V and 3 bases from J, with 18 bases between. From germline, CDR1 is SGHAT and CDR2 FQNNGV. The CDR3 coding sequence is TGTGCCAGCAGCTTAGATTCCTACGACGGGGAGCGCTACAATGAGCAGTTCTTC. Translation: CASSLDSYDGERYNEQFF.

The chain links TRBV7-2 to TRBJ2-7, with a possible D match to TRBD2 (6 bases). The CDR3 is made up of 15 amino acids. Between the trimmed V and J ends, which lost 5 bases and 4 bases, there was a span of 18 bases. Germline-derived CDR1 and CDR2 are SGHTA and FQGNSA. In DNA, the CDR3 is TGTGCCAGCAGCCGAATGGGCGCGGCGGGATACGAGCAGTACTTC. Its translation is CASSRMGAAGYEQYF.

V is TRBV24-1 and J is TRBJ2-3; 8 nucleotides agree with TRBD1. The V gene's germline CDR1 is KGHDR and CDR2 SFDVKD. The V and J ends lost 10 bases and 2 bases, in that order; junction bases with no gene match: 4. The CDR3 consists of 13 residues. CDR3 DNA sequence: TGTGCCACTGGACAGGGAACCACAGATACGCAGTATTTT. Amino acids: CATGQGTTDTQYF.

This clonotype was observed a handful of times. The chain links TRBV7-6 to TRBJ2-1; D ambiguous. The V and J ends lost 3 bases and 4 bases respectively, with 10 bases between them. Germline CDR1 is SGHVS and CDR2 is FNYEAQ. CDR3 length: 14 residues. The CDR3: CASSFGERYNEQFF. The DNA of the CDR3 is TGTGCCAGCAGCTTTGGAGAGAGATACAATGAGCAGTTCTTC.

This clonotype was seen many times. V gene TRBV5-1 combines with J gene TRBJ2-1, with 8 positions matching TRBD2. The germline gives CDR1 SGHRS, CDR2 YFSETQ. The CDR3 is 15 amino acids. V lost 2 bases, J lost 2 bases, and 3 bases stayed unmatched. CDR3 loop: CASSLGAGAYNEQFF. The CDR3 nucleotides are TGCGCCAGCAGCTTAGGAGCGGGGGCCTACAATGAGCAGTTCTTC.

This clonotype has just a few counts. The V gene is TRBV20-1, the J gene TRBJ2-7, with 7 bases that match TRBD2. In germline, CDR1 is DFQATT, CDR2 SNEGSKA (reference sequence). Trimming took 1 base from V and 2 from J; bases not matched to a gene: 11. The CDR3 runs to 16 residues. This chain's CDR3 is CSARGSGGGLTYEQYF. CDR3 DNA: TGCAGTGCTAGAGGTTCCGGCGGGGGTTTGACCTACGAGCAGTACTTC.

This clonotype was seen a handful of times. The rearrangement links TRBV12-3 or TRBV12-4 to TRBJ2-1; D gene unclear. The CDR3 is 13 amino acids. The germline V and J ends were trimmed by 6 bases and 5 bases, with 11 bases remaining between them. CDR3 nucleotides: TGTGCCAGCAGCCCACTTAACGACAATGAGCAGTTCTTC. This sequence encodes CASSPLNDNEQFF.

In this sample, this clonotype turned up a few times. The CDR3 spells CASSYSIPGAGELFF. CDR3 DNA sequence: TGTGCCAGCAGTTACTCGATTCCCGGCGCCGGGGAGCTGTTTTTT. The V gene is TRBV6-2 or TRBV6-3, the J gene TRBJ2-2; no clear D. The V gene's germline CDR1 is MNHEY and CDR2 SVGEGT. With 0 bases removed from V and 6 bases from J, the gap between germline ends came to 11 bases. The CDR3 runs to 15 residues.

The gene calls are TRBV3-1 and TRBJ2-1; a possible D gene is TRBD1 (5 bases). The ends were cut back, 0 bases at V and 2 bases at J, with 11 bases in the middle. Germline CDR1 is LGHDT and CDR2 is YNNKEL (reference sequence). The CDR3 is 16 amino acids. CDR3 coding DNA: TGTGCCAGCAGCCAAGAGGGGCGACCGCCCTACAATGAGCAGTTCTTC. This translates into CASSQEGRPPYNEQFF.

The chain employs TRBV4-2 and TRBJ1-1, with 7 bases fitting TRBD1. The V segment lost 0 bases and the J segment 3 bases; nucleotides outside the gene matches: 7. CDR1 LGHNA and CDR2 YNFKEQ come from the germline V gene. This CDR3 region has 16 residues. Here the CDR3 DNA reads TGTGCCAGCAGCCAAGATCTGACAGGGAGGCACACTGAAGCTTTCTTT. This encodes CASSQDLTGRHTEAFF.

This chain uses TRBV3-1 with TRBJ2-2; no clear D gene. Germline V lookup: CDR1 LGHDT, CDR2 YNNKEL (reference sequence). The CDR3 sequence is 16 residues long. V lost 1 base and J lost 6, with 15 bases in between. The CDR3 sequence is CASSQGDLRYAGELFF. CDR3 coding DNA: TGTGCCAGCAGCCAAGGCGACCTACGATACGCCGGGGAGCTGTTTTTT. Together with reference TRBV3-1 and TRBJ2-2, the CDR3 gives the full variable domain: DTAVSQTPKYLVTQMGNDKSIKCEQNLGHDTMYWYKQDSKKFLKIMFSYNNKELIINETVPNRFSPKSPDKAHLNLHINSLELGDSAVYFCASSQGDLRYAGELFFGEGSRLTVL.

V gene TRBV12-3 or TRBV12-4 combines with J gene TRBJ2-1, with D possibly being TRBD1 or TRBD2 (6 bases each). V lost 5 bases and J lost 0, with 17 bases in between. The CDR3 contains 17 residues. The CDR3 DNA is TGTGCCAGCAGTCCTATTCTGGGGGGCAGCTCCTACAATGAGCAGTTCTTC. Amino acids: CASSPILGGSSYNEQFF.

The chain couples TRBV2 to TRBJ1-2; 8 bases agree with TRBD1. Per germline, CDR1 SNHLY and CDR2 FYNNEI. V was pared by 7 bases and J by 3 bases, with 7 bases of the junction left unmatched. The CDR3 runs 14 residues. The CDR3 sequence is CASKDRASDYGYTF. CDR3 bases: TGTGCCAGCAAGGACAGGGCCTCGGACTATGGCTACACCTTC.

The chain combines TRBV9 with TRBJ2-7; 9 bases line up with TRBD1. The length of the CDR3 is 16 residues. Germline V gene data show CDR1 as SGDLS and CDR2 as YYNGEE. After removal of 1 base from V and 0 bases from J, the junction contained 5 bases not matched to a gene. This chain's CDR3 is CASSVSGTGTSYEQYF. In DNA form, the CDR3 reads TGTGCCAGCAGCGTATCCGGGACAGGGACCTCCTACGAGCAGTACTTC.

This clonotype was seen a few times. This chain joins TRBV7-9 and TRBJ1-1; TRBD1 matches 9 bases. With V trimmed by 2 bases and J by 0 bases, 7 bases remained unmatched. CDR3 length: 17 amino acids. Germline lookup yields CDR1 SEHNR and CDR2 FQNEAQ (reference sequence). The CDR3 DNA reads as TGTGCCAGCAGCTTAATTGGGACAGGGAGAATGAACACTGAAGCTTTCTTT. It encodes CASSLIGTGRMNTEAFF.

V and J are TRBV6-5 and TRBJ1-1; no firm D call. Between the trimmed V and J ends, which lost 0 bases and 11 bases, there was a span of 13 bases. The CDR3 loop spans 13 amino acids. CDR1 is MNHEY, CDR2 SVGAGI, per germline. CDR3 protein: CASSYSFREKAFF. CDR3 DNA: TGTGCCAGCAGTTACTCCTTTAGAGAGAAGGCTTTCTTT.

The CDR3 sequence: CASSFTGTGVHEQYF. CDR3 in DNA: TGTGCCAGCAGCTTTACCGGGACAGGGGTTCACGAGCAGTACTTC. V and J are TRBV5-4 and TRBJ2-7, with 10 bases fitting TRBD1. CDR3 size: 15 residues. J was trimmed by 5 bases and V by 2 bases; bases with no gene match: 7. Germline V gene data show CDR1 as SGHNT and CDR2 as YYREEE (reference sequence).

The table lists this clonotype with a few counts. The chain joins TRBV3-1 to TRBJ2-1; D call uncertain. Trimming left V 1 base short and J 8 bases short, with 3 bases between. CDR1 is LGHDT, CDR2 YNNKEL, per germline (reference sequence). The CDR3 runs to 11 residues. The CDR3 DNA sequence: TGTGCCAGCAGCCAAGCTGATGAGCAGTTCTTC. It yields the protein CASSQADEQFF.

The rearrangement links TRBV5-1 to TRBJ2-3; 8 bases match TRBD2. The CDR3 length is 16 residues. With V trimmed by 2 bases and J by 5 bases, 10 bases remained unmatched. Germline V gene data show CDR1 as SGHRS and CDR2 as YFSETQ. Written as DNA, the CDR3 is TGCGCCAGCAGCTTCTCCGGGACTAGTTTAGGAGATACGCAGTATTTT. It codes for CASSFSGTSLGDTQYF.

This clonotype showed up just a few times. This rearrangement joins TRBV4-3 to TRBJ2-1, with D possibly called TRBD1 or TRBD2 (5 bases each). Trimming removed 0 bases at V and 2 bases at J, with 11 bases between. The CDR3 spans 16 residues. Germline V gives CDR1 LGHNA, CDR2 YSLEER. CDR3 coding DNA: TGCGCCAGCAGCCAAGATCGGGACGAAACCTACAATGAGCAGTTCTTC. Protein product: CASSQDRDETYNEQFF.